Shown below are 27 T cell receptor beta chains from a single sample sequenced in a study of cytotoxic CD8 clonotypes in ibrutinib-treated CLL (dated by TCRdb to 2020 to 2022). Receptor amplification or capture employed the immunoSEQ multiplex PCR assay. Imported from immuneACCESS, the table was reduced by TCRdb to in-frame sequences with V and J called. These copies leave out some clones; in studies compared against another copy, an unresolved V gene accounts for under half, and the cause of the remainder is not known. The sample records a few thousand clones, 65% to 70% of which are singletons. The top ten constitute about 41% of the sample. This specimen consisted of PBMCs, obtained before ibrutinib treatment. The receptors were sampled from a human donor with chronic lymphocytic leukemia.

This sequence joins TRBV6-1 and TRBJ2-5; possibly TRBD1 for D (5 bases). Trimming stripped 5 bases from V and 5 bases from J, with 12 bases between. The CDR3 runs to 13 residues. CDR1 is MNHNS, CDR2 SASEGT, per germline. As DNA, the CDR3 is TGTGCCAGCAGTACAGACAGTTCGGAGACCCAGTACTTC. Translated: CASSTDSSETQYF.

The chain is built from TRBV4-3 and TRBJ2-2, with no clear D. V lost 9 bases, J lost 2 bases, and 16 bases lay in between. Germline loops: CDR1 LGHNA, CDR2 YSLEER. This CDR3 is built from 15 residues. CDR3 nucleotides: TGCGCCAGTTCAGCCGCACAGTCAAACACCGGGGAGCTGTTTTTT. As protein: CASSAAQSNTGELFF.

V usage is TRBV10-2 and J usage is TRBJ2-5; D call uncertain. This CDR3 contains 11 residues. Germline CDR1 WSHSY, CDR2 SAAADI. V lost 4 bases, J lost 5 bases, and 5 bases lay in between. The CDR3 here is CASSVGETQYF. Here the CDR3 DNA reads TGCGCCAGCAGTGTAGGGGAGACCCAGTACTTC.

The CDR3 DNA follows: TGCGCCAGCAGCTTGGACGGTGGTGGGGCCAACGTCCTGACTTTC. Translation gives CASSLDGGGANVLTF. This chain uses TRBV5-1 with TRBJ2-6; D gene ambiguous. The CDR3 sequence is 15 residues long. Trimming removed 0 bases at V and 3 bases at J, with 7 bases between. Germline-derived CDR1 and CDR2 are SGHRS and YFSETQ.

The chain uses TRBV7-9 and TRBJ1-1; 7 bases map to TRBD1. V shed 1 base, J shed 1 base, and the junction held 0 bases outside the gene matches. The V gene's germline CDR1 is SEHNR and CDR2 FQNEAQ (reference sequence). The CDR3 loop spans 14 amino acids. The CDR3 coding sequence is TGTGCCAGCAGCTTAGACAGGGGGAACACTGAAGCTTTCTTT. As protein: CASSLDRGNTEAFF.

This clone was counted between two and nine times. The chain couples TRBV7-8 to TRBJ2-4; 7 nucleotides agree with TRBD1. CDR3 size: 15 residues. The ends lost 5 bases at V and 6 bases at J; junction bases unmatched: 10. The germline CDR1 and CDR2 sequences are SGHVS and FQNEAQ. The CDR3 region is CASSTRTGLRNIQYF. CDR3 sequence (DNA): TGTGCCAGCAGCACCCGGACAGGTTTAAGAAACATTCAGTACTTC.

The chain has TRBV18 and TRBJ2-3, with TRBD2 matching 8 bases. Looked up from germline, CDR1 is KGHSH and CDR2 is LQKENI. This CDR3 is built from 15 residues. V lost 2 bases, J lost 4 bases, and 5 bases stayed unmatched. The CDR3 bases are TGTGCCAGCTCACCAAGCGGGGGTGAGGCAGATACGCAGTATTTT. Amino acids: CASSPSGGEADTQYF.

The V and J genes are TRBV27 and TRBJ1-5, with D possibly being TRBD1 (6 bases). The CDR3 loop spans 16 amino acids. CDR1 is MNHEY, CDR2 SMNVEV, per germline (reference sequence). Trimming cost V 6 bases and J 1 base, with 16 bases left between them. The CDR3 nucleotides read TGTGCCAGCAGCACGAGGGGGGCGGTCAGCAATCAGCCCCAGCATTTT. Amino acids: CASSTRGAVSNQPQHF.

The V gene is TRBV7-9, the J gene TRBJ2-2; no clear D. Germline CDR1 and CDR2: SEHNR and FQNEAQ (reference sequence). CDR3 length equals 13 residues. The ends were cut back, 4 bases at V and 6 bases at J, with 9 bases in the middle. CDR3 sequence (DNA): TGTGCCAGCAGCTCCATTTCGTCCGGGGAGCTGTTTTTT. Amino acids: CASSSISSGELFF.

The V call is TRBV5-1, the J call TRBJ2-1; D is unclear. With 5 bases removed from V and 0 bases from J, the gap between germline ends came to 12 bases. Per germline, CDR1 SGHRS and CDR2 YFSETQ. This CDR3 comprises 15 residues. CDR3: CASRGTEISYNEQFF. The CDR3 DNA follows: TGCGCCAGCAGAGGTACGGAGATCTCCTACAATGAGCAGTTCTTC.

Only one count was recorded for this clone. The rearrangement links TRBV5-4 to TRBJ1-4, with D possibly matching TRBD1 (5 bases). V lost 4 bases to trimming and J lost 11 bases, with 18 bases between them. This CDR3 has 14 amino acids. Germline CDR1 reads SGHNT; CDR2 reads YYREEE (reference sequence). The CDR3 loop reads CASSPPGGAGKLFF. In DNA, the CDR3 is TGTGCCAGCAGCCCCCCGGGGGGTGCGGGTAAACTGTTTTTT.

The CDR3 loop reads CASSRLALSTDTQYF. The DNA of the CDR3 is TGTGCCAGCAGTCGACTAGCGCTAAGCACAGATACGCAGTATTTT. The gene calls are TRBV2 and TRBJ2-3; 8 bases are a match to TRBD2. Germline-derived CDR1 and CDR2 are SNHLY and FYNNEI. This CDR3 comprises 15 residues. The junction had 4 bases not matched to a gene; V was cut back by 5 bases and J by 0 bases.

This chain uses TRBV14 with TRBJ1-1, with D perhaps matching TRBD1 (6 bases). This CDR3 has 13 residues. Per the germline V gene, CDR1 is SGHDN and CDR2 is FVKESK. V was trimmed by 9 bases and J by 1 base, leaving 12 bases between them. CDR3 sequence: CASATGPNTEAFF. Here the CDR3 DNA reads TGTGCCAGTGCGACAGGTCCGAACACTGAAGCTTTCTTT.

The chain has TRBV7-6 and TRBJ2-7, with D uncertain. Trimming shortened V by 3 bases and J by 3 bases, and 9 bases separated the two germline ends. The CDR3 length is 13 residues. The germline V gene has CDR1 SGHVS and CDR2 FNYEAQ. Here the CDR3 reads CASSLGRDYEQYF. In DNA, the CDR3 is TGTGCCAGCAGCTTGGGTCGTGACTACGAGCAGTACTTC.

V and J are TRBV10-3 and TRBJ1-3; D is undetermined. V gave up 3 bases and J gave up 9 bases, with 21 bases separating them. Germline CDR1 is ENHRY and CDR2 is SYGVKD. The CDR3 consists of 16 residues. The CDR3 reads CAISDPRTAKRSTIYF. The CDR3 DNA reads as TGTGCCATCAGTGACCCTCGGACCGCCAAGCGTAGCACCATATATTTT.

V usage is TRBV6-5 and J usage is TRBJ1-3; D call uncertain. The CDR3 has 14 amino acids. Deletions cut 5 bases from V and 0 bases from J, with 8 bases between. Looked up from germline, CDR1 is MNHEY and CDR2 is SVGAGI. The CDR3 region has the DNA TGTGCCAGCAGTCAAGCCAGCTCTGGAAACACCATATATTTT. Translated, it gives CASSQASSGNTIYF.

This chain uses TRBV5-5 with TRBJ1-2, with D perhaps TRBD1 (5 bases). The CDR3 contains 15 residues. Germline V gene lookup returns CDR1 SGHKS and CDR2 YYEKEE (reference sequence). Deletions cut 3 bases from V and 4 bases from J, with 16 bases between. The CDR3 DNA is TGTGCCAGCAGCTCCTTCAGGGCTGTGGCCTATGGCTACACCTTC. Amino acid sequence: CASSSFRAVAYGYTF.

The chain combines TRBV5-4 with TRBJ1-1, with 9 bases that match TRBD1. Germline values: CDR1 SGHNT, CDR2 YYREEE (reference sequence). The J segment lost 5 bases and the V segment lost 4 bases, leaving 6 bases of the junction unmatched. The length of the CDR3 is 14 residues. The CDR3 DNA reads as TGTGCCAGCAGCCCGGGACAGGGAGGGACTGAAGCTTTCTTT. Residues: CASSPGQGGTEAFF.

The chain recombines TRBV11-2 with TRBJ2-2, with TRBD2 as a possible D gene (5 bases). CDR1 SGHAT and CDR2 FQNNGV come from the germline V gene. The CDR3 spans 13 residues. Trimming shortened V by 7 bases and J by 4 bases, and 10 bases separated the two germline ends. The CDR3 sequence is CASTMRVTGELFF. The CDR3, as DNA: TGTGCCAGCACGATGAGGGTCACCGGGGAGCTGTTTTTT. Supplemented by reference TRBV11-2 and TRBJ2-2, the full variable domain reads EAGVAQSPRYKIIEKRQSVAFWCNPISGHATLYWYQQILGQGPKLLIQFQNNGVVDDSQLPKDRFSAERLKGVDSTLKIQPAKLEDSAVYLCASTMRVTGELFFGEGSRLTVL.

V gene TRBV12-2 combines with J gene TRBJ2-7; the D segment call TRBD1 is taken from the table without a DNA check. TRBV12-2 is flagged as a pseudogene. The CDR3 extends over 17 amino acids. The CDR3 nucleotides are TGTGCAAGTCGCTTAGCGACGGGACAGAAAGGGGACTACGAGCAGTACTTC. It translates to CASRLATGQKGDYEQYF.

The rearrangement links TRBV7-9 to TRBJ1-4; D uncertain. V lost 1 base and J lost 8, with 14 bases in between. This CDR3 is built from 15 residues. Germline V gene lookup returns CDR1 SEHNR and CDR2 FQNEAQ (reference sequence). CDR3: CASSLGPDPEEKLFF. DNA of the CDR3: TGTGCCAGCAGCTTAGGGCCCGACCCGGAAGAAAAACTGTTTTTT.

The CDR3 sequence: CASSPYPDRYYGYTF. For the CDR3, the DNA is TGTGCCAGCAGCCCATACCCGGACAGATACTATGGCTACACCTTC. The chain couples TRBV11-3 to TRBJ1-2, with a tentative D call TRBD1 (6 bases). Trimming left V 5 bases short and J 3 bases short, with 16 bases between. Germline CDR1 reads SGHNT; CDR2 reads YENEEA. The CDR3 length is 15 residues.

This clone occurred a few times. The rearrangement uses TRBV5-4 and TRBJ2-1; D is unresolved. V dropped 1 base and J dropped 7 bases, with 9 bases sitting between them. The CDR3 is 13 amino acids. Germline CDR1 and CDR2: SGHNT and YYREEE (reference sequence). CDR3 DNA sequence: TGTGCCAGCAGCTTGATAAGTGCTAATGAGCAGTTCTTC. Translation: CASSLISANEQFF. Filled out from reference TRBV5-4 and TRBJ2-1, the complete variable domain reads ETGVTQSPTHLIKTRGQQVTLRCSSQSGHNTVSWYQQALGQGPQFIFQYYREEENGRGNFPPRFSGLQFPNYSSELNVNALELDDSALYLCASSLISANEQFFGPGTRLTVL.

The chain employs TRBV4-1 and TRBJ1-1; D not certain. Per the germline V gene, CDR1 is MGHRA and CDR2 is YSYEKL. The CDR3 loop spans 16 amino acids. With 4 bases removed from V and 1 base from J, the gap between germline ends came to 16 bases. In nucleotides, the CDR3 is TGCGCCAGCAGCCCCATCGGGTTTTATTGGAACACTGAAGCTTTCTTT. Encoded protein: CASSPIGFYWNTEAFF.

This clone turned up a few times. The chain carries TRBV6-1 and TRBJ1-6; no clear D gene. The CDR3 runs 15 residues. In germline, CDR1 is MNHNS, CDR2 SASEGT. Trimming shortened V by 1 base and J by 0 bases, and 4 bases separated the two germline ends. The CDR3 nucleotides read TGTGCCAGCAGTGAAGGGGACTCCTATAATTCACCCCTCCACTTT. Translating it yields CASSEGDSYNSPLHF.

The chain recombines TRBV29-1 with TRBJ2-1, with D perhaps matching TRBD1 (6 bases). Per the germline V gene, CDR1 is SQVTM and CDR2 is ANQGSEA. The CDR3 spans 13 residues. Trimming cost V 6 bases and J 2 bases, with 11 bases left between them. The CDR3 here is CSVVTGPYNEQFF. CDR3 in DNA: TGCAGCGTAGTGACAGGCCCCTACAATGAGCAGTTCTTC.

The chain couples TRBV6-1 to TRBJ2-7; TRBD1 might be the D (5 bases). Germline-derived CDR1 and CDR2 are MNHNS and SASEGT. V was shortened by 4 bases and J by 5 bases, with 15 bases between the two germline ends. The CDR3 runs to 14 residues. Here the CDR3 reads CASSVAPWGNEQYF. The DNA for the CDR3 is TGTGCCAGCAGTGTAGCCCCTTGGGGCAACGAGCAGTACTTC.